These 4 T cell receptor beta chains share one sample of origin, sequenced in a study of human T cells and chemical hapten exposure. Via MiXCR, TCRdb re-called the 5' RACE reads, giving one row per CDR3 protein. The sample lists 81,000 or so distinct CDR3 sequences, approximately 7.7% seen once, with 2% to 2.5% in the top ten. Unfractionated whole blood yielded the extracted total RNA. All receptors come from a male donor in good health.

In this sample, this clonotype turned up a few times. This chain joins TRBV27 and TRBJ1-4; no clear D. CDR1 MNHEY and CDR2 SMNVEV come from the germline V gene (reference sequence). Trimming cost V 5 bases and J 8 bases, with 18 bases left between them. CDR3 size: 15 residues. The CDR3 DNA sequence: TGTGCCAGCAGTCCCAGGACCCTCAGCCGGGAAAAACTGTTTTTT. This codes for CASSPRTLSREKLFF. Complete variable domain (other parts from reference TRBV27 and TRBJ1-4): EAQVTQNPRYLITVTGKKLTVTCSQNMNHEYMSWYRQDPGLGLRQIYYSMNVEVTDKGDVPEGYKVSRKEKRNFPLILESPSPNQTSLYFCASSPRTLSREKLFFGSGTQLSVL.

This chain joins TRBV7-9 and TRBJ2-7, with D perhaps matching TRBD1 (6 bases). Germline V gene sequence: CDR1 SEHNR, CDR2 FQNEAQ (reference sequence). V shed 5 bases and J shed 3 bases, with 17 bases lying between them. CDR3 length equals 15 residues. The CDR3 here is CASSPNLGQNYEQYF. The DNA for the CDR3 is TGTGCCAGCAGCCCGAATTTAGGACAGAACTACGAGCAGTACTTC.

This clonotype was recorded many times. The rearrangement uses TRBV10-1 and TRBJ2-7; TRBD2 matches at 9 bases. Trimming cost V 3 bases and J 2 bases; bases outside gene matches: 5. This CDR3 has 15 residues. The germline gives CDR1 WNHNN, CDR2 SYGVQD (reference sequence). Here the CDR3 reads CASSESAGGPYEQYF. The CDR3 bases are TGCGCCAGCAGTGAATCTGCGGGAGGGCCCTACGAGCAGTACTTC.

This clonotype was seen more than once but under ten times. V usage is TRBV25-1 and J usage is TRBJ1-6; D ambiguous. The CDR3 runs 16 residues. V lost 0 bases and J 2 bases, leaving 8 bases between the germline ends. Looked up from germline, CDR1 is MGHDK and CDR2 is SYGVNS. The CDR3 DNA reads as TGTGCCAGCAGTGAATATATGAGCGCCTATAATTCACCCCTCCACTTT. Translated, it gives CASSEYMSAYNSPLHF.